These 21 T cell receptor beta chains were all obtained from the same sample, sequenced in a study of regulatory T cells in long-lasting Graves disease. For TCR beta, libraries came from iRepertoire HTBI primers and Arm-PCR of CDR3 regions. MiXCR, run by TCRdb on the multiplex PCR reads, gives a single entry per CDR3 protein. Altogether more than 400,000 distinct CDR3 sequences are present, roughly 15% being singletons, with the ten largest covering about 12%. Sample time point: newly diagnosed GD, antithyroid drugs for less than 3 months. The authors made the TCR library using RNA they extracted from PBMCs. This sample was also put to use in a study of T cells in Graves' hyperthyroidism and ophthalmopathy.

The sample here was peripheral blood mononuclear cells (PBMCs), taken at new diagnosis, from a patient treated with antithyroid drugs. These receptors all come from a middle-aged man with Graves disease.

This clonotype was counted many times. The chain has TRBV28 and TRBJ2-5; 7 bases fit TRBD2. From germline, CDR1 is MDHEN and CDR2 SYDVKM. V dropped 4 bases and J dropped 5; count of bases not matched to a gene: 10. CDR3 length equals 15 residues. The chain's CDR3 is CASSSPRAGVETQYF. The CDR3 coding sequence is TGTGCCAGCAGTTCCCCCAGGGCGGGAGTGGAGACCCAGTACTTC.

There are many counts of this clonotype. J is TRBJ1-1 and V is TRBV19; the match to TRBD1 covers 9 bases. This CDR3 spans 17 amino acids. V trimming: 6 bases; J trimming: 2 bases; junction bases outside the gene matches: 13. Germline-derived CDR1 and CDR2 are LNHDA and SQIVND (reference sequence). CDR3 in amino acids: CASSPGDRVRSNTEAFF. CDR3 bases: TGTGCCAGTAGCCCAGGGGACAGGGTCAGATCAAACACTGAAGCTTTCTTT.

This clonotype was picked up many times. This chain joins TRBV30 and TRBJ2-7; TRBD2 agrees at 12 bases. This CDR3 spans 14 amino acids. J was trimmed by 3 bases and V by 5 bases; bases with no gene match: 5. Germline V gene lookup returns CDR1 GTSNPN and CDR2 SVGIG (reference sequence). The CDR3: CAWDLAGGIYEQYF. Written as DNA, the CDR3 is TGTGCCTGGGACCTAGCGGGAGGGATCTACGAGCAGTACTTC.

This clonotype was observed at least ten times. The chain uses TRBV11-2 and TRBJ1-6; D uncertain. Deletions cut 2 bases from V and 6 bases from J, with 11 bases between. This CDR3 is 15 amino acids long. Germline V gives CDR1 SGHAT, CDR2 FQNNGV. The CDR3 loop is CASSLSTTSNSPLHF. DNA of the CDR3: TGTGCCAGCAGCTTATCCACCACCTCTAATTCACCCCTCCACTTT. Looking up the rest from reference TRBV11-2 and TRBJ1-6 gives the full variable domain: EAGVAQSPRYKIIEKRQSVAFWCNPISGHATLYWYQQILGQGPKLLIQFQNNGVVDDSQLPKDRFSAERLKGVDSTLKIQPAKLEDSAVYLCASSLSTTSNSPLHFGNGTRLTVT.

This clonotype was found many times. The CDR3 spells CASSENGRAGFEQFF. The CDR3 DNA sequence: TGTGCCAGCAGTGAAAACGGCAGGGCCGGTTTTGAGCAGTTCTTC. This chain joins TRBV6-1 and TRBJ2-1; a weak D match, TRBD1 (5 bases). CDR3 size: 15 residues. Between the trimmed V and J ends, which lost 2 bases and 9 bases, there was a span of 17 bases. Germline-derived CDR1 and CDR2 are MNHNS and SASEGT.

The rearrangement links TRBV7-2 to TRBJ2-2; TRBD2 matches 14 bases. This CDR3 contains 18 residues. The J segment lost 5 bases and the V segment lost 1 base, leaving 6 bases of the junction unmatched. Germline lookup yields CDR1 SGHTA and CDR2 FQGNSA. The CDR3 bases are TGTGCCAGCAGCTTAGTAGGGGGACTAGCGGGAGTTACCGGGGAGCTGTTTTTT. This sequence encodes CASSLVGGLAGVTGELFF.

The genes are TRBV20-1 and TRBJ2-1; 13 bases align to TRBD2. Germline CDR1 reads DFQATT; CDR2 reads SNEGSKA (reference sequence). The trim removed 1 base at V and 8 bases at J, leaving 5 bases unmatched. The CDR3 spans 15 residues. The CDR3 DNA reads TGCAGTGCTAGAGGAACTAGCGGGAGGGGTGATGAGCAGTTCTTC. This sequence encodes CSARGTSGRGDEQFF.

This clonotype showed up many times. J is TRBJ2-3 and V is TRBV11-3; perhaps TRBD1 as D (6 bases). The CDR3 spans 15 residues. Germline V CDR1 and CDR2: SGHNT, YENEEA. The ends were cut back, 3 bases at V and 2 bases at J, with 12 bases in the middle. The CDR3 spells CASSLDRGHTDTQYF. In DNA, the CDR3 is TGTGCCAGCAGCTTGGACCGGGGACACACAGATACGCAGTATTTT.

This clonotype has at least ten counts. The CDR3 loop is CASSEQPHDNEQFF. In nucleotides, the CDR3 is TGTGCCAGCAGTGAACAACCTCACGACAATGAGCAGTTCTTC. The V call is TRBV6-1, the J call TRBJ2-1; D ambiguous. With 2 bases removed from V and 5 bases from J, the gap between germline ends came to 10 bases. This CDR3 is 14 amino acids long. CDR1 is MNHNS and CDR2 is SASEGT in the germline V gene.

This clonotype was detected only a few times. V usage is TRBV3-1 and J usage is TRBJ2-7, with a weak D call TRBD1 (5 bases). Trimming removed 0 bases at V and 6 bases at J, with 15 bases between. This CDR3 has 15 residues. CDR1 is LGHDT and CDR2 is YNNKEL in the germline V gene (reference sequence). CDR3 sequence: CASSQDSRAFSEQYF. CDR3 coding DNA: TGTGCCAGCAGCCAAGACAGCAGGGCATTCAGCGAGCAGTACTTC.

On this clonotype itself: This may come from a read error, since a much larger clone is one base off. The chain carries TRBV28 and TRBJ2-5; a possible D gene is TRBD2 (6 bases). The V gene's germline CDR1 is MDHEN and CDR2 SYDVKM. The CDR3 contains 13 residues. CDR3 protein: CVSSGSARETQYF. Written as DNA, the CDR3 is TGTGTCAGCAGCGGGTCCGCCCGAGAGACCCAGTACTTC.

CDR3 sequence (DNA): TGTGCCAGCAGCTTAAGTTGGACAGCTTCCTATAATTCACCCCTCCACTTT. Translating gives CASSLSWTASYNSPLHF. The V and J genes are TRBV7-3 and TRBJ1-6; D might be TRBD1 (6 bases). The ends were cut back, 1 base at V and 1 base at J, with 11 bases in the middle. The CDR3 extends over 17 amino acids. The germline CDR1 and CDR2 sequences are SGHTA and FQGTGA.

The table lists this clonotype with many counts. An end of the junction does not agree with germline; a read error may underlie this. This rearrangement joins TRBV5-5 to TRBJ1-1, with no clear D. CDR1 is SGHKS and CDR2 is YYEKEE in the germline V gene (reference sequence). CDR3 length: 13 residues. CDR3 protein: CASSFTVNTEAFF. The CDR3, as DNA: TGCGCCAGCAGCTTCACAGTGAACACTGAAGCTTTCTTT.

This clonotype was observed a handful of times. The V and J genes are TRBV5-5 and TRBJ2-5, with TRBD1 matching over 8 bases. Germline assignment: CDR1 SGHKS and CDR2 YYEKEE (reference sequence). This CDR3 comprises 13 residues. V gave up 3 bases and J gave up 3 bases; unmatched junction bases: 1. CDR3 in DNA: TGTGCCAGCAGCTGGGGACAGGAAGAGACCCAGTACTTC. Residues: CASSWGQEETQYF.

This clonotype was picked up many times. The chain joins TRBV24-1 to TRBJ2-3; D is perhaps TRBD1 or TRBD2 (5 bases each). CDR1 is KGHDR, CDR2 SFDVKD, per germline. Trimming left V 7 bases short and J 0 bases short, with 10 bases between. This CDR3 spans 14 amino acids. CDR3 protein: CATRLGESTDTQYF. CDR3 DNA: TGTGCCACCAGGCTGGGGGAAAGCACAGATACGCAGTATTTT.

This clonotype was counted at least ten times. CDR3 protein: CASSLYGGMGNQPQHF. Here the CDR3 DNA reads TGTGCCAGCAGTTTATACGGGGGTATGGGCAATCAGCCCCAGCATTTT. The rearrangement links TRBV28 to TRBJ1-5; a weak D match, TRBD1 (5 bases). This CDR3 contains 16 residues. The V and J ends lost 1 base and 2 bases respectively, with 12 bases between them. The V gene's germline CDR1 is MDHEN and CDR2 SYDVKM. Full variable domain (remainder filled in from reference TRBV28 and TRBJ1-5): DVKVTQSSRYLVKRTGEKVFLECVQDMDHENMFWYRQDPGLGLRLIYFSYDVKMKEKGDIPEGYSVSREKKERFSLILESASTNQTSMYLCASSLYGGMGNQPQHFGDGTRLSIL.

This clonotype was seen repeatedly, ten times or more. The chain has TRBV15 and TRBJ2-3; 12 bases align to TRBD2. CDR3 length equals 16 residues. Germline assignment: CDR1 LNHNV and CDR2 YYDKDF (reference sequence). V lost 5 bases to trimming and J lost 4 bases; unmatched junction nucleotides: 7. CDR3 sequence reads: CATSRGLAGWADTQYF. The DNA of the CDR3 is TGTGCCACCAGCCGAGGACTAGCGGGATGGGCAGATACGCAGTATTTT.

This clonotype was counted at least ten times. This chain joins TRBV20-1 and TRBJ2-1; D might be TRBD1 (5 bases). The CDR3 runs to 16 residues. Germline values: CDR1 DFQATT, CDR2 SNEGSKA (reference sequence). Deletions cut 7 bases from V and 4 bases from J, with 23 bases between. The CDR3: CSGKEDTGDRYNEQFF. The CDR3 nucleotides are TGCAGTGGTAAAGAGGATACAGGAGACCGATACAATGAGCAGTTCTTC.

This clonotype has a count of ten or more. This chain connects TRBV3-1 to TRBJ2-2; the D is unclear. Germline V CDR1 and CDR2: LGHDT, YNNKEL (reference sequence). This CDR3 region has 14 residues. The V gene lost 8 bases and the J gene lost 0 bases, with 10 bases spanning the gap. CDR3 sequence: CASATGANTGELFF. The CDR3, as DNA: TGTGCCAGCGCTACGGGCGCGAACACCGGGGAGCTGTTTTTT.

This clonotype was seen many times. The chain employs TRBV5-1 and TRBJ2-7; the match to TRBD2 covers 9 bases. The CDR3 extends over 15 amino acids. Per germline, CDR1 SGHRS and CDR2 YFSETQ. V gave up 0 bases and J gave up 4 bases; unmatched junction bases: 5. CDR3 coding DNA: TGCGCCAGCAGCTTGGGAAGACTAGCGGATTACGAGCAGTACTTC. Protein: CASSLGRLADYEQYF.

This clonotype has a count of ten or more. The chain carries TRBV6-2 or TRBV6-3 and TRBJ2-3; 11 bases are shared with TRBD1. J gave up 4 bases and V 7 bases, and 7 bases lay outside the gene matches. CDR1 is MNHEY, CDR2 SVGEGT, per germline. The CDR3 is 15 amino acids. This chain's CDR3 is CASTRTGGAADTQYF. In nucleotides, the CDR3 is TGTGCCAGCACCAGGACAGGGGGCGCTGCAGATACGCAGTATTTT.